The rows below give T cell receptor beta chains drawn from one sample of a study of blood T cell repertoires in COVID-19. Produced via immunoSEQ multiplex PCR; TCRdb's table is partial and in-frame only. Among 250,000 to 300,000 clones listed, around four fifths were seen once. Material for sequencing was peripheral blood. The receptors derive from a man in his fifties or sixties with acute or convalescent COVID-19. The CDR3 runs from the conserved cysteine through the conserved F or W. A D gene is named only where the DNA matches it firmly. The size of a clone is reported for some rows only, either as once, few or many, or as a class for expanded clones.

TRBD2	TRBV2	NA	TRBJ2-6	TGTGCCGCCCGGGACTACTCTGGGGCCAACGTCCTGACTTTC	CAARDYSGANVLTF
TRBD1	TRBV7-9	NA	TRBJ2-1	TGTGCCAGCAGTTGGGGACAGATCGAGCAGTTCTTC	CASSWGQIEQFF
TRBD2	TRBV4-3	NA	TRBJ2-3	TGCGCCAGCAGCCGGGGAGTGGCTAGCGGGGGTGGCACAGATACGCAGTATTTT	CASSRGVASGGGTDTQYF
NA	TRBV7-9	NA	TRBJ1-1	TGTGCCAGCAGCCCCAGGGCCCATAACACTGAAGCTTTCTTT	CASSPRAHNTEAFF
NA	TRBV4-1	NA	TRBJ1-1	TGCGCCAGCAGCCAAGATCCAAGGGGTACTGAAGCTTTCTTT	CASSQDPRGTEAFF
NA	TRBV18	NA	TRBJ2-3	TGTGCCAGCTCCGAAGTGGTAGGGGGAACAGATACGCAGTATTTT	CASSEVVGGTDTQYF
NA	TRBV11-2	NA	TRBJ2-7	TGTGCCAGCAGCTTCGGTCCCCGGCGGCACGAGCAGTACTTC	CASSFGPRRHEQYF
NA	TRBV9	NA	TRBJ2-2	TGTGCCAGCAGCGTAGCTGTTTCGAACACCGGGGAGCTGTTTTTT	CASSVAVSNTGELFF
NA	TRBV5-1	NA	TRBJ2-5	TGCGCCAGCAGCTTGGTGGCGGTGGAGACCCAGTACTTC	CASSLVAVETQYF
NA	TRBV30	NA	TRBJ2-5	TGTGCCTGGAGTGTTGGGGGAGGAGTGGAGACCCAGTACTTC	CAWSVGGGVETQYF
TRBD2	TRBV5-1	NA	TRBJ2-5	TGCGCCAGCAGCCCCCACTCTAGATGGTCGGGAGGGTTCCAAGAGACCCAGTACTTC	CASSPHSRWSGGFQETQYF
NA	TRBV5-1	NA	TRBJ1-3	TGCGCCAGCAGCACGGGGGGCAGTCTTTCTGGAAACACCATATATTTT	CASSTGGSLSGNTIYF
NA	TRBV5-1	NA	TRBJ1-6	TGCGCCAGCAGCCCCCAGGCCCAGGGGTCCGCTTCACCCCTCCACTTT	CASSPQAQGSASPLHF
TRBD2	TRBV5-1	NA	TRBJ2-3	TGCGCCAGCAGCCTTGGGACTAGCGGGGACACAGATACGCAGTATTTT	CASSLGTSGDTDTQYF
NA	TRBV5-1	NA	TRBJ1-4	TGCGCCAGCAGCCGATCCTTCTCCGGGACACCTGAAAAACTGTTTTTT	CASSRSFSGTPEKLFF
NA	TRBV2	NA	TRBJ1-4	TGTGCCAGCATGCCAGGGAATGAAAAACTGTTTTTT	CASMPGNEKLFF
NA	TRBV3-1/TRBV3-2	once	TRBJ2-6	TGTGCCAGCAGCCAAGGGAGGGGCAGCCCCTCTGGGGCCAACGTCCTGACTTTC	CASSQGRGSPSGANVLTF
NA	TRBV14	NA	TRBJ1-2	TGTGCCAGCAGCCAAGGCAACAGGCCGACGATTTTTGGTGGCTACACCTTC	CASSQGNRPTIFGGYTF
NA	TRBV5-1	NA	TRBJ2-3	TGCGCCAGCAGCTTGGGGGACTTTAGCACAGATACGCAGTATTTT	CASSLGDFSTDTQYF
TRBD1	TRBV3-1/TRBV3-2	NA	TRBJ1-4	TGTGCCAGCAGCCACGCAGGGGGAGAGGAAAAACTGTTTTTT	CASSHAGGEEKLFF
NA	TRBV7-6	few	TRBJ2-2	TGTGCCAGCACCCGACGCCAAACCGGGACAACGGCTGGGAGCGGGGAGCTGTTTTTT	CASTRRQTGTTAGSGELFF
NA	TRBV5-1	NA	TRBJ1-1	TGCGCCAGCAGCTTGGGCAGGGGAACTGAAGCTTTCTTT	CASSLGRGTEAFF
NA	TRBV30	NA	TRBJ1-4	TGTGCCTGGAGTCCCGTTGGGGGACTTAGAAATGAAAAACTGTTTTTT	CAWSPVGGLRNEKLFF
NA	TRBV19	NA	TRBJ2-3	TGTGCCAGTAGTCTCAGGGGTTACCGGATCGATTTCACAGATACGCAGTATTTT	CASSLRGYRIDFTDTQYF
TRBD2	TRBV9	once	TRBJ2-2	TGTGCCAGCAGCGGTGGGAGGGTACTTAACACCGGGGAGCTGTTTTTT	CASSGGRVLNTGELFF
TRBD1	TRBV6-6	NA	TRBJ1-2	TGTGCCAGCAGTCCACAGGGGACCTTAACAGGGCGGGGCTATGGCTACACCTTC	CASSPQGTLTGRGYGYTF
TRBD1	TRBV11-2	once	TRBJ1-5	TGTGCCAGCAGTAACAGGGGAGGCAATCAGCCCCAGCATTTT	CASSNRGGNQPQHF
NA	TRBV13	NA	TRBJ2-3	TGTGCCAGCAGCTTAGGCCCTACAGATACGCAGTATTTT	CASSLGPTDTQYF
TRBD1	TRBV7-2	NA	TRBJ2-7	TGTGCCAGCAGCTTAGCCACAGGGGTGATATACGAGCAGTACTTC	CASSLATGVIYEQYF
NA	TRBV11-2	NA	TRBJ1-6	TGTGCCAGCAGCTTAAACAGGGTCGTGAATTCACCCCTCCACTTT	CASSLNRVVNSPLHF
NA	TRBV30	NA	TRBJ1-4	TGTGCCTGGAGCGTTCGGAGCGCAACTAATGAAAAACTGTTTTTT	CAWSVRSATNEKLFF
NA	TRBV7-3	NA	TRBJ1-1	TGTGCCAGCAGCTTCAACTCGGGCACTGAAGCTTTCTTT	CASSFNSGTEAFF
TRBD1	TRBV10-3	NA	TRBJ2-3	TGTGCCATCAGCGGGACAGGGTCTGTGGGAGATACGCAGTATTTT	CAISGTGSVGDTQYF
TRBD1	TRBV6-5	NA	TRBJ2-7	TGTGCCAGCAGTCCCGGGACAGGGTCCTACGAGCAGTACTTC	CASSPGTGSYEQYF
NA	TRBV5-1	NA	TRBJ2-1	TGCGCCAGCAGCTTGGCTAGGGGCGCCTACAATGAGCAGTTCTTC	CASSLARGAYNEQFF